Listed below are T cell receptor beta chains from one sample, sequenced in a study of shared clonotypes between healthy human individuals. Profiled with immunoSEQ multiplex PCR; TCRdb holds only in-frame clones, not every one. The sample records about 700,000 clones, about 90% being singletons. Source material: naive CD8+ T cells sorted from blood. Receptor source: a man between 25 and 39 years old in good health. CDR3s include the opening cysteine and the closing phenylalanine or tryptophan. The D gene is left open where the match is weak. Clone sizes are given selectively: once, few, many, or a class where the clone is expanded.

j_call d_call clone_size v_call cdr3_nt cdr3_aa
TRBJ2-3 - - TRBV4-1 TGCGCCAGCAGCCAAGATATAACGGGAGCTAGCACAGATACGCAGTATTTT CASSQDITGASTDTQYF
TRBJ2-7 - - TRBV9 TGTGCCAGCAGCGTAGAAGGGGACGAGGACGAGCAGTACTTC CASSVEGDEDEQYF
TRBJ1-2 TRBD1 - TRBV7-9 TGTGCCAGCAGCTCGGGACAGATCTATGGCTACACCTTC CASSSGQIYGYTF
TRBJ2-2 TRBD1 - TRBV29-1 TGCAGCGTCGGTGGGACAGGGCGGATGTCCGGGGAGCTGTTTTTT CSVGGTGRMSGELFF
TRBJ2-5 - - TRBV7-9 TGTGCCAGCAGCTCGCCAGCAAGGCCCGAGACCCAGTACTTC CASSSPARPETQYF
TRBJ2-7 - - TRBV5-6 TGTGCCAGCAGCAGAACGACAGAACACGAGCAGTACTTC CASSRTTEHEQYF
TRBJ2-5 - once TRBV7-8 TGTGCCAGCAGCGGGCGGGGTCGAGGGGGCCTTGAGGAGACCCAGTACTTC CASSGRGRGGLEETQYF
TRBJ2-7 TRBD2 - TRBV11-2 TGTGCCAGCAGCTTAGGATCTAGCGGGAGAGAATCCTACGAGCAGTACTTC CASSLGSSGRESYEQYF
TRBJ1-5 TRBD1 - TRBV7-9 TGTGCCAGCAGCTCGGGACAGGGGGCACAGCCCCAGCATTTT CASSSGQGAQPQHF
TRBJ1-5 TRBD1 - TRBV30 TGTGCCTGGAGTGTTGGGACAGGCTATAGCAATCAGCCCCAGCATTTT CAWSVGTGYSNQPQHF
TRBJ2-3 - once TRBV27 TGTGCCAGCGGCATAGGGTCCACAGATACGCAGTATTTT CASGIGSTDTQYF
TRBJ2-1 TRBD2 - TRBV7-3 TGTGCCAGCAGCTTTCCTGCGGGAGTGGTGAATGAGCAGTTCTTC CASSFPAGVVNEQFF
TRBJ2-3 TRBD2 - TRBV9 TGTGCCAGCAGCGGACTAGCGTCGGGGACAGATACGCAGTATTTT CASSGLASGTDTQYF
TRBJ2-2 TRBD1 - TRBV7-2 TGTGCCAGCAGCTACGACGCCGGGACAGGGAACACCGGAGAGCTGTTTTTT CASSYDAGTGNTGELFF
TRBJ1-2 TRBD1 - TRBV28 TGTGCCAGCCAACAGGGGTCCTGGTATGGCTACACCTTC CASQQGSWYGYTF
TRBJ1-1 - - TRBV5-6 TGTGCCAGCAGCTTGGTAGGGCAGAACACTGAAGCTTTCTTT CASSLVGQNTEAFF
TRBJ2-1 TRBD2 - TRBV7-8 TGTGCCAGCAGCTTAGGGCCTAGCGGGAGTAGCGTGGATGAGCAGTTCTTC CASSLGPSGSSVDEQFF
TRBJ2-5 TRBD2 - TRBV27 TGTGCCAGCAGAGGACTAGCGGGAGAAGGAGAGACCCAGTACTTC CASRGLAGEGETQYF
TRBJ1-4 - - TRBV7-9 TGTGCCAGCCGACTGGGTGCAACTAATGAAAAACTGTTTTTT CASRLGATNEKLFF
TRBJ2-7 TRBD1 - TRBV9 TGTGCCAGCAGCGCGAGGGGACAGGGGGAATCAAGCTACGAGCAGTACTTC CASSARGQGESSYEQYF
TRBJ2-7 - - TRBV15 TGTGCCACCAGCAGAGATCAAGGACCTAACGAGCAGTACTTC CATSRDQGPNEQYF
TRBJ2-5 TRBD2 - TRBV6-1 TGTGCCAGCAGTGAATTTGCGGGAGGAGGGTTCGAAGAGACCCAGTACTTC CASSEFAGGGFEETQYF
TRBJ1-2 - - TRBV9 TGTGCCAGCAGCTTGCGGAGCTATGGCTACACCTTC CASSLRSYGYTF
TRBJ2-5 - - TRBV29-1 TGCAGCGTGAGAGGGGGAGGGACCCAGTACTTC CSVRGGGTQYF
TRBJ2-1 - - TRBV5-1 TGCGCCAGCAGTCGAACCTATAGCGGAAGCTCCTACAATGAGCAGTTCTTC CASSRTYSGSSYNEQFF
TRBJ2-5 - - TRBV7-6 TGTGCCAGCAGCTTAGAAGCCTACCAAGAGACCCAGTACTTC CASSLEAYQETQYF
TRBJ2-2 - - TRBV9 TGTGCCAGCAGCGTAGGGAACCTCGGGGAGCTGTTTTTT CASSVGNLGELFF
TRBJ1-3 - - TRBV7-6 TGTGCCAGCAGCTCTTCGTTCGGAGGGTCTGGAAACACCATATATTTT CASSSSFGGSGNTIYF
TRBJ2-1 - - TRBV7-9 TGTGCCAGCAGCCCAAGCTTCAATGAGCAGTTCTTC CASSPSFNEQFF
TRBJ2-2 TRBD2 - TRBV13 TGTGCCAGCAGCTTAGACTCACTAGCGGGAGCCGGGGAGCTGTTTTTT CASSLDSLAGAGELFF
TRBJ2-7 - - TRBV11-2 TGTGCCAGCAGCACACCGATTCGTGGCTTTCCCGCCTACGAGCAGTACTTC CASSTPIRGFPAYEQYF
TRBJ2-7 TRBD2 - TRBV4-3 TGCGCCAGCAGCCATCCTAAACACGGGACTAGCTTCCACGAGCAGTACTTC CASSHPKHGTSFHEQYF
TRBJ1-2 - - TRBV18 TGTGCCAGCTCACCACGAGGGTATGGCTACACCTTC CASSPRGYGYTF
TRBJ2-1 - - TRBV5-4 TGTGCCAGCAGCTTGTGGGACGCCGGGTATGAGCAGTTCTTC CASSLWDAGYEQFF
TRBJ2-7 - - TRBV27 TGTGCCACCAGAGTGATCGACTCCTACGAGCAGTACTTC CATRVIDSYEQYF
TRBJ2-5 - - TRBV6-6 TGTGCCAGCAGTTACGTTGCAGGGTGGCAAGAGACCCAGTACTTC CASSYVAGWQETQYF
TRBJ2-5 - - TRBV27 TGTGCCAGCAGTTTATACGGCAGCTACCAAGAGACCCAGTACTTC CASSLYGSYQETQYF
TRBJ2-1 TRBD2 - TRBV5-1 TGCGCCAGCAGCTTGTGGACTAGCGGGAGCTTCGATGAGCAGTTCTTC CASSLWTSGSFDEQFF
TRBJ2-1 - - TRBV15 TGTGCCACCAGCAGCACTAGTCCCAATGAGCAGTTCTTC CATSSTSPNEQFF
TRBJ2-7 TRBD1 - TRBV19 TGTGCCAGTTCCGGGACAGGGAGGAGATACGAGCAGTACTTC CASSGTGRRYEQYF
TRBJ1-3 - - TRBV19 TGTGCCAGTAGTCCGACGGAGAGCTCTGGAAACACCATATATTTT CASSPTESSGNTIYF
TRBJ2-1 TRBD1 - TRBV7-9 TGTGCCAGCAGCTTAGGGTGGAGGGACAGGGGGCCGGGTGAGCAGTTCTTC CASSLGWRDRGPGEQFF
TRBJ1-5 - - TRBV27 TGTGCCAGTAGTTTGACGGGTAGCAATCAGCCCCAGCATTTT CASSLTGSNQPQHF
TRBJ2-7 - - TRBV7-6 TGTGCCAGCAGCTTGGAGGGGGGATTCTACGAGCAGTACTTC CASSLEGGFYEQYF
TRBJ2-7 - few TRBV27 TGTGCCAGCAGTGGGCAGGATTACGAGCAGTACTTC CASSGQDYEQYF
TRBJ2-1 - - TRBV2 TGTGCCAGCAGGGGAGGATCGGAGTTCTTC CASRGGSEFF
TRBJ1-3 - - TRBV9 TGTGCCAGCAGCGTAGGGGAGACTGGAAACACCATATATTTT CASSVGETGNTIYF
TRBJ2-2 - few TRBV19 TGTGCCAGTAGTATAGTCCCTAGTGCCGGGGAGCTGTTTTTT CASSIVPSAGELFF
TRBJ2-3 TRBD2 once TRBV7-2 TGTGCCAGCAGCCGACGACTAGCGGGAGGCACAGATACGCAGTATTTT CASSRRLAGGTDTQYF
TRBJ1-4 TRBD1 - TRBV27 TGTGCCAGCAGTTTATCCGAGCCCCCGGACAGGGGAGCTGAAAAACTGTTTTTT CASSLSEPPDRGAEKLFF
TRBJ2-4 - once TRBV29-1 TGCAGCGTTTGGGCAGGGGGGAACAAAAACATTCAGTACTTC CSVWAGGNKNIQYF
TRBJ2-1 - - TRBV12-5 TGTGCTAGTGGTTTGGTAGGACGGGGGACGCACAATGAGCAGTTCTTC CASGLVGRGTHNEQFF
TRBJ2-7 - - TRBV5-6 TGTGCCAGCAGCCGGACAGATAGCTACGAGCAGTACTTC CASSRTDSYEQYF
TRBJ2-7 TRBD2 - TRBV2 TGTGCCATCACGAGCGGGAGAATCTACGAGCAGTACTTC CAITSGRIYEQYF
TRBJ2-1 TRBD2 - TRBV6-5 TGTGCCAGCAGTTCGGATAGCGGGAGTCGTGAGCAGTTCTTC CASSSDSGSREQFF
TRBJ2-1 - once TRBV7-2 TGTGCCAGCAGCCTAGACTTCTACAATGAGCAGTTCTTC CASSLDFYNEQFF
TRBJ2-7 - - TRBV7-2 TGTGCCAGCACAGGGACATCTGACGAGCAGTACTTC CASTGTSDEQYF